The T cell receptor beta chain described here comes from a study of response to subunit inactivated influenza vaccine. This clonotype has only a few counts. The V gene's germline CDR1 is LGHDT and CDR2 YNNKEL (reference sequence). This CDR3 comprises 17 residues. Trimming cost V 2 bases and J 5 bases, with 21 bases left between them. TCRdb redid the calling of the RT-PCR reads with MiXCR, one entry per CDR3 protein. This sample has around 520,000 distinct CDR3 sequences, with 10% to 15% found just once. V is TRBV3-1 and J is TRBJ2-5; D may correspond to TRBD1 or TRBD2 (5 bases each). The sample was PBMCs from blood, taken on the day of vaccination. This clonotype was obtained from a man aged 50-59 years who received an inactivated influenza vaccine. CDR3 loop: CASSQLYRDLMGETQYF. Here the CDR3 DNA reads TGTGCCAGCAGCCAACTGTACCGGGACCTGATGGGGGAGACCCAGTACTTC.